The 18 T cell receptor beta chains below come from one sample, sequenced in a study of T cells after yellow fever vaccination (dated by TCRdb to between 2018 and 2020). The protocol used for the library was 5' RACE. The data were produced on an Illumina HiSeq 2500. In-frame beta chains were kept once TCRdb had trimmed the public reads at Q25 with fastp and called clones with MiXCR. Rows are unified per CDR3 protein, each entry keeping the most common DNA and genes. For this sample there are 450,000 to 650,000 distinct CDR3 sequences; around an eighth appear just once. Roughly 13% of the sample is held by the ten biggest clonotypes. This specimen's treatment or condition label, per the study, means: live attenuated yellow fever vaccine strain. This specimen was PBMCs, taken on the day of the yellow fever booster vaccination. These receptors came from a man aged 25-40 years who received the YFV17D yellow fever vaccine.

The V call is TRBV4-1, the J call TRBJ2-1; no reliable D call. The CDR3 covers 12 residues. Trimming cost V 6 bases and J 10 bases, with 13 bases left between them. CDR1 and CDR2 (germline): MGHRA, YSYEKL. The CDR3 loop reads CASRVFGGEQFF. The CDR3 DNA reads as TGCGCCAGCAGAGTATTTGGTGGGGAGCAGTTCTTC.

The genes are TRBV20-1 and TRBJ2-1; D gene ambiguous. Trimming shortened V by 3 bases and J by 8 bases, and 14 bases separated the two germline ends. Germline CDR1 is DFQATT and CDR2 is SNEGSKA (reference sequence). There are 13 residues in the CDR3. The CDR3: CSARILGKDEQFF. CDR3 nucleotide sequence: TGCAGTGCTAGGATTTTAGGGAAGGATGAGCAGTTCTTC.

The gene calls are TRBV4-2 and TRBJ2-2; perhaps TRBD2 as D (7 bases). Trimming cost V 4 bases and J 3 bases, with 21 bases left between them. From germline, CDR1 is LGHNA and CDR2 YNFKEQ. The CDR3 has 18 amino acids. DNA for the CDR3: TGTGCCAGCAGCCCCGGGGAGGGCAGGGGATCTTACACCGGGGAGCTGTTTTTT. It yields the protein CASSPGEGRGSYTGELFF.

This clonotype has a handful of counts. This sequence joins TRBV28 and TRBJ1-1; D unclear. The V gene's germline CDR1 is MDHEN and CDR2 SYDVKM. Trimming removed 5 bases at V and 0 bases at J, with 7 bases between. CDR3 length: 13 residues. The CDR3 protein is CASSTPMNTEAFF. DNA of the CDR3: TGTGCCAGCAGTACGCCCATGAACACTGAAGCTTTCTTT.

In this sample, this clonotype turned up many times. The V and J genes are TRBV12-3 or TRBV12-4 and TRBJ1-1; 9 bases map to TRBD1. The CDR3 extends over 16 amino acids. V dropped 5 bases and J dropped 2; count of bases not matched to a gene: 9. CDR3 sequence reads: CASSPWTGAKNTEAFF. The CDR3 DNA is TGTGCCAGCAGTCCCTGGACAGGGGCTAAAAACACTGAAGCTTTCTTT.

This clonotype appeared a few times. This chain uses TRBV5-6 with TRBJ2-7; possible D gene TRBD1, 5 bases. The CDR3 contains 15 residues. The germline V gene has CDR1 SGHDT and CDR2 YYEEEE. V was shortened by 0 bases and J by 6 bases, with 16 bases between the two germline ends. CDR3 sequence (DNA): TGTGCCAGCAGCTTGGGGCAGGGCATCCCCTCCGAGCAGTACTTC. The encoded protein is CASSLGQGIPSEQYF.

Only a few counts were recorded for this clonotype. This chain uses TRBV10-3 with TRBJ2-3; D ambiguous. Looked up from germline, CDR1 is ENHRY and CDR2 is SYGVKD. CDR3 length: 15 amino acids. V lost 6 bases and J lost 1, with 14 bases in between. The CDR3: CAISEHTSRTDTQYF. The DNA for the CDR3 is TGTGCCATCAGCGAGCATACCTCCCGCACAGATACGCAGTATTTT.

This clonotype has a count of ten or more. V gene TRBV10-1 combines with J gene TRBJ2-7, with 10 bases identical to TRBD1. Germline V gene lookup returns CDR1 WNHNN and CDR2 SYGVQD (reference sequence). The CDR3 is made up of 12 amino acids. With V trimmed by 9 bases and J by 10 bases, 9 bases remained unmatched. CDR3 loop: CASASGTGAQYF. The DNA of the CDR3 is TGCGCCAGTGCCTCCGGGACAGGGGCCCAGTACTTC.

This clonotype was seen only a few times. Here the CDR3 reads CASSLELAGAETQYF. The DNA for the CDR3 is TGTGCCAGCAGCTTGGAACTAGCGGGAGCAGAGACCCAGTACTTC. The rearrangement links TRBV5-4 to TRBJ2-5, with 11 bases identical to TRBD2. With V trimmed by 0 bases and J by 4 bases, 2 bases remained unmatched. The CDR3 has 15 amino acids. The V gene's germline CDR1 is SGHNT and CDR2 YYREEE (reference sequence).

J is TRBJ2-5 and V is TRBV28; a weak D match, TRBD2 (6 bases). CDR3 length: 15 residues. Germline V gene data show CDR1 as MDHEN and CDR2 as SYDVKM. The V and J ends lost 7 bases and 1 base respectively, with 16 bases between them. The CDR3 spells CASTVGGAFQETQYF. The CDR3 DNA sequence: TGTGCCAGCACGGTCGGCGGGGCCTTCCAAGAGACCCAGTACTTC.

The chain links TRBV7-6 to TRBJ2-3; 8 nucleotides align to TRBD2. Losses at the gene ends were 3 bases for V and 2 bases for J; bases not matched to a gene: 10. This CDR3 spans 17 amino acids. Germline V gives CDR1 SGHVS, CDR2 FNYEAQ. The DNA of the CDR3 is TGTGCCAGCAGCTTGGCTAGCGGGCCCCTTTCCACAGATACGCAGTATTTT. This encodes CASSLASGPLSTDTQYF.

The chain couples TRBV13 to TRBJ2-1; 8 bases fit TRBD2. V lost 9 bases to trimming and J lost 7 bases; unmatched junction nucleotides: 14. Germline V gene sequence: CDR1 PRHDT, CDR2 FYEKMQ (reference sequence). There are 15 residues in the CDR3. CDR3 loop: CASSGLAFHTNEQFF. The CDR3 DNA is TGTGCCAGTAGTGGACTAGCATTCCACACAAATGAGCAGTTCTTC.

The chain has TRBV10-3 and TRBJ2-3; no clear D gene. From germline, CDR1 is ENHRY and CDR2 SYGVKD. The V gene lost 10 bases and the J gene lost 1 base, with 12 bases spanning the gap. This CDR3 region has 13 residues. CDR3 in amino acids: CATDDGGTDTQYF. The CDR3 bases are TGTGCCACCGATGATGGGGGCACAGATACGCAGTATTTT.

This clonotype appeared a few times. This chain uses TRBV7-9 with TRBJ2-5; no clear D. Germline V gives CDR1 SEHNR, CDR2 FQNEAQ (reference sequence). The CDR3 loop spans 14 amino acids. V shed 5 bases and J shed 3 bases, with 13 bases lying between them. The CDR3 DNA reads as TGTGCCAGCAGCCAGAGTTTGGCAGAAGAGACCCAGTACTTC. Encoded protein: CASSQSLAEETQYF.

The rearrangement links TRBV2 to TRBJ2-7, with 13 bases identical to TRBD2. The V gene's germline CDR1 is SNHLY and CDR2 FYNNEI. V lost 7 bases to trimming and J lost 5 bases; unmatched junction nucleotides: 11. This CDR3 comprises 16 residues. The CDR3 region is CASNKGLAGVLDEQYF. The CDR3 region has the DNA TGTGCCAGCAACAAAGGACTAGCGGGAGTGTTGGACGAGCAGTACTTC.

The chain uses TRBV5-6 and TRBJ2-3; D may be TRBD2 (6 bases). Germline lookup yields CDR1 SGHDT and CDR2 YYEEEE. V lost 1 base, J lost 4 bases, and 7 bases lay in between. The CDR3 loop spans 13 amino acids. This CDR3 is CASSLWGADTQYF. As DNA, the CDR3 is TGTGCCAGCAGCTTGTGGGGGGCAGATACGCAGTATTTT.

The genes are TRBV24-1 and TRBJ2-1, with 13 nucleotides matching TRBD2. Trimming removed 2 bases from V and 7 bases from J; junction bases left unmatched: 7. Germline-derived CDR1 and CDR2 are KGHDR and SFDVKD. The CDR3 is 17 amino acids. This CDR3 is CATSDSGLAGVVNEQFF. In DNA, the CDR3 is TGTGCCACCAGTGATTCCGGACTAGCGGGAGTGGTTAATGAGCAGTTCTTC.

The chain has TRBV9 and TRBJ2-2; 9 bases map to TRBD2. Germline-derived CDR1 and CDR2 are SGDLS and YYNGEE. The CDR3 has 15 amino acids. Germline trimming cut 4 bases from V and 8 bases from J; bases unmatched to any gene: 9. This CDR3 reads CASSLRTSAGGELFF. The DNA of the CDR3 is TGTGCCAGCAGCCTTAGGACTAGCGCCGGGGGGGAGCTGTTTTTT.